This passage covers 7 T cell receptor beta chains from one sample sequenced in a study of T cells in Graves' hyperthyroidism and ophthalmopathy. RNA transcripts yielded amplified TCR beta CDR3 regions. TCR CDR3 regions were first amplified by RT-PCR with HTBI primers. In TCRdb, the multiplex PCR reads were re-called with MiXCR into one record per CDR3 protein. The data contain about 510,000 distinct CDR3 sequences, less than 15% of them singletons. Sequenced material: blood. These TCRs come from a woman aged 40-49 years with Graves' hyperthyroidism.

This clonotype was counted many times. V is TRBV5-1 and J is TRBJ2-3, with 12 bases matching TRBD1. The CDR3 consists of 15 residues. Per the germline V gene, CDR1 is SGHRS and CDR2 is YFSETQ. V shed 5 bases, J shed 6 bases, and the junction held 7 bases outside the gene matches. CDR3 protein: CASRPGTGGGDTQYF. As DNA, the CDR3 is TGCGCCAGCAGACCCGGGACAGGGGGCGGGGATACGCAGTATTTT. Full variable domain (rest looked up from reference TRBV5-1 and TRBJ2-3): KAGVTQTPRYLIKTRGQQVTLSCSPISGHRSVSWYQQTPGQGLQFLFEYFSETQRNKGNFPGRFSGRQFSNSRSEMNVSTLELGDSALYLCASRPGTGGGDTQYFGPGTRLTVL.

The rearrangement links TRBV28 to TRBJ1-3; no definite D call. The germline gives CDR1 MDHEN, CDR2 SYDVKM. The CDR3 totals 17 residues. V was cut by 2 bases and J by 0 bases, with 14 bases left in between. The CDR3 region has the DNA TGTGCCAGCAGTTTACCCATCCTACACGCCTCTGGAAACACCATATATTTT. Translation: CASSLPILHASGNTIYF.

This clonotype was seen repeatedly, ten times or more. The CDR3 loop is CSAWTSGHSTDTQYF. DNA of the CDR3: TGCAGTGCTTGGACTAGCGGGCATAGCACAGATACGCAGTATTTT. J is TRBJ2-3 and V is TRBV20-1; TRBD2 matches 11 bases. CDR1 and CDR2 from the germline V gene are DFQATT and SNEGSKA (reference sequence). V lost 5 bases and J lost 0; bases outside the gene matches: 4. The CDR3 loop spans 15 amino acids.

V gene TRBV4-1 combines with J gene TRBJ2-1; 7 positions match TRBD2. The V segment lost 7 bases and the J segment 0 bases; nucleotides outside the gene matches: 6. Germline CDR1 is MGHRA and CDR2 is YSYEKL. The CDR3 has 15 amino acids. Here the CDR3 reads CASTFLADSYNEQFF. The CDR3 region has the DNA TGCGCCAGCACCTTTCTAGCGGACTCCTACAATGAGCAGTTCTTC.

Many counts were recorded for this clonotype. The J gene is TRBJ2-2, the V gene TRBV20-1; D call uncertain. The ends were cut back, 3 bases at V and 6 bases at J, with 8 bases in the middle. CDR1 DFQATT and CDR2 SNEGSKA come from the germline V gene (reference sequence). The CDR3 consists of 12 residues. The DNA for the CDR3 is TGCAGTGCTAGCGTTGTTTCCGGGGAGCTGTTTTTT. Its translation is CSASVVSGELFF.

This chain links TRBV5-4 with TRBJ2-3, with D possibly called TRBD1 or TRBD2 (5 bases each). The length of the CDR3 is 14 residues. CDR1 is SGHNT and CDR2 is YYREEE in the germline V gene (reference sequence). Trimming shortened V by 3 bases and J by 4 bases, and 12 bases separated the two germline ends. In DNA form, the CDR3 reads TGTGCCAGCAGCTGGGGGTCAGCGGCAGATACGCAGTATTTT. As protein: CASSWGSAADTQYF.

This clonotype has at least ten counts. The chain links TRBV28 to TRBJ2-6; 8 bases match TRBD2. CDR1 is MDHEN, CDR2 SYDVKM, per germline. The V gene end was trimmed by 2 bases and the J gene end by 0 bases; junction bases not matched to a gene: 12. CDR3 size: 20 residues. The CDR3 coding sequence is TGTGCCAGCAGTTTACCCCGGGGGGGAATCCTGAGCTCTGGGGCCAACGTCCTGACTTTC. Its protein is CASSLPRGGILSSGANVLTF.